The clone carrying this TCR beta chain has a count of ten or more. CDR1 and CDR2 (germline): SGHRS, YFSETQ. The ends lost 2 bases at V and 2 bases at J; junction bases unmatched: 7. This CDR3 comprises 15 residues. The data originate from a study of identical twins. TCRdb ran MiXCR on the 5' RACE reads and lists one entry per CDR3 protein. Of fewer than 250,000 distinct CDR3 sequences listed, 5.5% to 8% are singletons. These sequences were also reported in another study, on yellow fever vaccine responses in identical twins.

Material: memory (CD45RO+) T cells sorted from blood. The receptor's source is a woman between 18 and 29 years old in good health. The gene calls are TRBV5-1 and TRBJ2-7, with 7 bases matching TRBD1. CDR3 in amino acids: CASSFDPGQTYEQYF. CDR3 coding DNA: TGCGCCAGCAGCTTCGATCCGGGACAGACCTACGAGCAGTACTTC.